This is a list of T cell receptor beta chains from one sample in a study of blood T cell repertoires in COVID-19. The method was immunoSEQ multiplex PCR; TCRdb's version includes in-frame clones alone and lacks a portion of them. The sample lists around 310,000 clones, around 89% occurring once. Sequenced sample: peripheral blood. The receptor set was obtained from an older woman with acute or convalescent COVID-19. Each CDR3 is given with its conserved first and last residue. A D gene is named only where the DNA matches it firmly. Clone size appears in some rows only: once, few, many, or a class for an expanded clone.

d_call	v_call	j_call	clone_size	cdr3_aa	cdr3_nt
TRBD2	TRBV5-1	TRBJ2-2	-	CASSLATSGGRTGELFF	TGCGCCAGCAGCTTGGCTACTAGCGGGGGGCGAACCGGGGAGCTGTTTTTT
TRBD1	TRBV28	TRBJ1-1	once	CASSFRRGQAFF	TGTGCCAGCAGTTTTCGCAGGGGGCAAGCTTTCTTT
TRBD1	TRBV5-8	TRBJ1-1	-	CASSTVGQMNTEAFF	TGTGCCAGCAGCACTGTGGGACAGATGAACACTGAAGCTTTCTTT
TRBD1	TRBV19	TRBJ2-7	-	CASKAGQGVGEQYF	TGTGCCAGTAAGGCGGGACAGGGTGTGGGAGAGCAGTACTTC
-	TRBV6-5	TRBJ1-5	-	CASTQDRNQPQHF	TGTGCCAGCACCCAGGACAGAAATCAGCCCCAGCATTTT
-	TRBV28	TRBJ1-1	-	CASKETGWAMNTEAFF	TGTGCCAGCAAGGAAACAGGGTGGGCCATGAACACTGAAGCTTTCTTT
TRBD1	TRBV5-6	TRBJ1-3	-	CASSPRQGARGNTIYF	TGTGCCAGCAGCCCCCGACAGGGGGCGCGTGGAAACACCATATATTTT
-	TRBV7-2	TRBJ2-7	few	CASSLDWGRIDYEQYF	TGTGCCAGCAGCTTAGATTGGGGCAGGATCGACTACGAGCAGTACTTC
-	TRBV19	TRBJ1-1	-	CASRSQGIGAFF	TGTGCCAGTCGCTCTCAGGGTATTGGAGCTTTCTTT
TRBD1	TRBV4-3	TRBJ1-1	-	CASSLGQAETEAFF	TGCGCCAGCAGCCTCGGACAGGCGGAAACTGAAGCTTTCTTT
-	TRBV11-2	TRBJ2-1	-	CASSSHQDEQFF	TGTGCCAGCAGCTCTCACCAGGATGAGCAGTTCTTC
-	TRBV4-1	TRBJ1-5	-	CASSQGAKSFGNQPQHF	TGCGCCAGCAGCCAAGGCGCCAAAAGTTTCGGCAATCAGCCCCAGCATTTT
-	TRBV5-4	TRBJ1-1	-	CASSSSSTEAFF	TGTGCCAGCAGCTCATCGAGCACTGAAGCTTTCTTT
-	TRBV19	TRBJ2-2	-	CASSIKSGPTGELFF	TGTGCCAGTAGTATCAAAAGCGGGCCCACCGGGGAGCTGTTTTTT
TRBD1	TRBV4-1	TRBJ2-4	-	CASSQAYRGALNIQYF	TGCGCCAGCAGCCAAGCCTACAGGGGGGCTCTAAACATTCAGTACTTC
TRBD1	TRBV9	TRBJ1-4	-	CASSVAGTGGEKLFF	TGTGCCAGCAGCGTAGCCGGGACAGGGGGGGAAAAACTGTTTTTT
TRBD2	TRBV5-1	TRBJ2-2	-	CASSRTSGSTGELFF	TGCGCCAGCAGCCGGACTAGCGGGAGCACCGGGGAGCTGTTTTTT
-	TRBV4-3	TRBJ1-2	few	CASSQDSGSGYTF	TGCGCCAGCAGCCAAGATTCCGGGTCTGGCTACACCTTC
TRBD2	TRBV5-1	TRBJ2-1	-	CASSLWTSASEQFF	TGCGCCAGCAGCTTGTGGACTAGCGCTAGTGAGCAGTTCTTC
TRBD1	TRBV6-5	TRBJ1-1	once	CASSYRTGETEAFF	TGTGCCAGCAGTTACCGGACAGGGGAGACTGAAGCTTTCTTT
-	TRBV29-1	TRBJ1-1	-	CSVESGGDTEAFF	TGCAGCGTTGAAAGCGGGGGAGACACTGAAGCTTTCTTT
TRBD2	TRBV19	TRBJ2-3	-	CASRSGRAGDTQYF	TGTGCCAGTAGAAGCGGGAGGGCCGGAGATACGCAGTATTTT
TRBD1	TRBV6-2/TRBV6-3	TRBJ2-5	-	CASSWGQGSETQYF	TGTGCCAGCAGTTGGGGACAGGGGTCAGAGACCCAGTACTTC
TRBD1	TRBV13	TRBJ2-7	-	CASTLRGQPYEQYF	TGTGCCAGCACCCTACGGGGACAGCCCTACGAGCAGTACTTC
-	TRBV6-6	TRBJ1-1	-	CASKQGNTEAFF	TGTGCCAGCAAGCAGGGGAACACTGAAGCTTTCTTT
-	TRBV6-1	TRBJ2-1	-	CASSENFRGSYNEQFF	TGTGCCAGCAGTGAGAATTTTAGGGGCTCCTACAATGAGCAGTTCTTC
-	TRBV6-2/TRBV6-3	TRBJ1-5	-	CASSYSRAGGNQPQHF	TGTGCCAGCAGTTACTCGAGAGCAGGGGGCAATCAGCCCCAGCATTTT
-	TRBV13	TRBJ1-1	-	CASSLDGQLENTEAFF	TGTGCCAGCAGCTTAGATGGGCAGCTTGAGAACACTGAAGCTTTCTTT
TRBD1	TRBV7-3	TRBJ1-1	-	CASSRDRESMNTEAFF	TGTGCCAGCAGCCGGGACAGGGAGTCCATGAACACTGAAGCTTTCTTT
-	TRBV7-2	TRBJ2-7	few	CASMITRGIYEQYF	TGTGCCAGCATGATAACGCGCGGGATCTACGAGCAGTACTTC
TRBD2	TRBV12-5	TRBJ2-1	-	CASGLALAVGISSYNEQFF	TGTGCTAGTGGTTTGGCGCTAGCGGTAGGAATAAGCTCCTACAATGAGCAGTTCTTC